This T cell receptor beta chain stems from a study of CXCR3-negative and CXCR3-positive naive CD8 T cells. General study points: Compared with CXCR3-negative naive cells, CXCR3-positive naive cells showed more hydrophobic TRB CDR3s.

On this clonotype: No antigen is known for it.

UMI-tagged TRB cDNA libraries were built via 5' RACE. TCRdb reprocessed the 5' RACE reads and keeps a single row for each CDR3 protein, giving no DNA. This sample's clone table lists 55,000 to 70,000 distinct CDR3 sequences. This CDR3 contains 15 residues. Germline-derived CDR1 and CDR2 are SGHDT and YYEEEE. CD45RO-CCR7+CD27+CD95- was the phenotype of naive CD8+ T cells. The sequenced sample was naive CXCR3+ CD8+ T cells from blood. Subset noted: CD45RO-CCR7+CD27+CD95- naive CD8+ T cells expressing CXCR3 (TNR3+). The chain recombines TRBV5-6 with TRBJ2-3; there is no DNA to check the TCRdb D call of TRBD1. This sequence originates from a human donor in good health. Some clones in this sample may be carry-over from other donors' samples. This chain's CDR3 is CASSFPGIRGDTQYF. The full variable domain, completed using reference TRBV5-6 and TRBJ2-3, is DAGVTQSPTHLIKTRGQQVTLRCSPKSGHDTVSWYQQALGQGPQFIFQYYEEEERQRGNFPDRFSGHQFPNYSSELNVNALLLGDSALYLCASSFPGIRGDTQYFGPGTRLTVL.